These 14 T cell receptor beta chains were all obtained from the same sample, sequenced in a study of CD8 T cells in ankylosing spondylitis. TCRdb itself ran the 5' RACE reads through MiXCR, one entry per CDR3 protein. The table includes 84,000 or so distinct CDR3 sequences, around 30% detected once. The specimen sequenced was blood, either unsorted or a sorted T cell fraction (not recorded which). The source of these receptors is a male donor with ankylosing spondylitis or in good health (not recorded which).

Only a few counts were recorded for this clonotype. The rearrangement joins TRBV7-9 to TRBJ1-1, with D unclear. Between the trimmed V and J ends, which lost 5 bases and 9 bases, there was a span of 10 bases. Germline V gene lookup returns CDR1 SEHNR and CDR2 FQNEAQ (reference sequence). This CDR3 has 11 residues. The CDR3 loop reads CASSPLLKAFF. CDR3 DNA: TGTGCCAGCAGCCCCCTTTTGAAAGCTTTCTTT.

The chain is built from TRBV5-1 and TRBJ2-1, with a possible D match to TRBD2 (5 bases). The CDR3 has 16 residues. Germline-derived CDR1 and CDR2 are SGHRS and YFSETQ. V was pared by 0 bases and J by 3 bases, with 13 bases between. The CDR3 DNA reads TGCGCCAGCAGCTTGGCCGCCGACTACCTCTACAATGAGCAGTTCTTC. It yields the protein CASSLAADYLYNEQFF. The full variable domain, its missing parts supplied by reference TRBV5-1 and TRBJ2-1, is KAGVTQTPRYLIKTRGQQVTLSCSPISGHRSVSWYQQTPGQGLQFLFEYFSETQRNKGNFPGRFSGRQFSNSRSEMNVSTLELGDSALYLCASSLAADYLYNEQFFGPGTRLTVL.

The chain recombines TRBV6-1 with TRBJ1-5; the D gene is possibly TRBD1 (6 bases). V was cut by 8 bases and J by 4 bases, with 12 bases left in between. The CDR3 is 13 amino acids. Germline assignment: CDR1 MNHNS and CDR2 SASEGT. The CDR3 sequence: CASSWTANQPQHF. Written as DNA, the CDR3 is TGTGCCAGCTCCTGGACAGCTAATCAGCCCCAGCATTTT.

This clonotype was counted many times. The chain joins TRBV29-1 to TRBJ2-1, with 11 bases lining up with TRBD2. The junction had 12 bases not matched to a gene; V was cut back by 3 bases and J by 11 bases. Germline assignment: CDR1 SQVTM and CDR2 ANQGSEA. This CDR3 spans 15 amino acids. DNA of the CDR3: TGCAGCGTTGAGGTCCTAGCGGGGGGTGTGGAGCAGCAGTTCTTC. Amino acids: CSVEVLAGGVEQQFF.

This clonotype has a handful of counts. The V gene is TRBV6-6, the J gene TRBJ1-1, with D possibly being TRBD1 (5 bases). The CDR3 has 12 amino acids. Germline assignment: CDR1 MNHNY and CDR2 SVGAGI (reference sequence). V shed 0 bases and J shed 8 bases, with 7 bases lying between them. CDR3 nucleotides: TGTGCCAGCAGTTACTCGCAGGGAGAAGCTTTCTTT. Translated, it gives CASSYSQGEAFF.

The chain uses TRBV20-1 and TRBJ2-7; D is unclear. Germline V gene data show CDR1 as DFQATT and CDR2 as SNEGSKA (reference sequence). The CDR3 spans 14 residues. The V and J ends lost 2 bases and 3 bases respectively, with 14 bases between them. The CDR3 DNA reads TGCAGTGCTAGATCCCCTCAAACCGTCTACGAGCAGTACTTC. It codes for CSARSPQTVYEQYF.

The chain uses TRBV29-1 and TRBJ2-1, with 8 bases aligning to TRBD2. Losses at the gene ends were 6 bases for V and 9 bases for J; bases not matched to a gene: 16. Germline V CDR1 and CDR2: SQVTM, ANQGSEA. This CDR3 comprises 15 residues. CDR3 region: CSVVLLGSGNTEQFF. The CDR3 DNA reads as TGCAGCGTAGTACTTTTAGGTAGCGGGAATACTGAGCAGTTCTTC.

This clonotype was counted between two and nine times. The chain couples TRBV7-9 to TRBJ2-3, with D unresolved. The CDR3 runs to 10 residues. Per germline, CDR1 SEHNR and CDR2 FQNEAQ (reference sequence). V lost 3 bases and J 6 bases, leaving 1 base between the germline ends. In nucleotides, the CDR3 is TGTGCCAGCAGCTTCGATACGCAGTATTTT. Amino acid sequence: CASSFDTQYF.

The CDR3 sequence is CASSLAAGYPYNEQFF. The CDR3 DNA reads TGTGCCAGCAGCTTAGCCGCGGGTTATCCCTACAATGAGCAGTTCTTC. The chain employs TRBV11-2 and TRBJ2-1; D might be TRBD2 (5 bases). V was pared by 1 base and J by 2 bases, with 12 bases between. This CDR3 has 16 residues. The germline CDR1 and CDR2 sequences are SGHAT and FQNNGV.

The rearrangement uses TRBV5-1 and TRBJ2-7; 7 bases map to TRBD1. CDR1 and CDR2 from the germline V gene are SGHRS and YFSETQ. The J segment lost 2 bases and the V segment lost 2 bases, leaving 7 bases of the junction unmatched. The CDR3 is made up of 15 amino acids. The CDR3 DNA is TGCGCCAGCAGCTTTCGGACAGGACCAACCTACGAGCAGTACTTC. Amino acid sequence: CASSFRTGPTYEQYF. Looking up the rest from reference TRBV5-1 and TRBJ2-7 gives the full variable domain: KAGVTQTPRYLIKTRGQQVTLSCSPISGHRSVSWYQQTPGQGLQFLFEYFSETQRNKGNFPGRFSGRQFSNSRSEMNVSTLELGDSALYLCASSFRTGPTYEQYFGPGTRLTVT.

This chain uses TRBV5-6 with TRBJ1-1, with TRBD1 identical over 10 bases. J gave up 10 bases and V 0 bases, and 9 bases lay outside the gene matches. The CDR3 spans 15 residues. Looked up from germline, CDR1 is SGHDT and CDR2 is YYEEEE. CDR3 region: CASSLAGTGVHPAFF. The CDR3 bases are TGTGCCAGCAGCTTGGCCGGGACAGGGGTTCATCCAGCTTTCTTT.

This clonotype turned up a few times. The chain combines TRBV3-1 with TRBJ2-3, with 9 bases fitting TRBD1. Trimming took 1 base from V and 6 from J; bases not matched to a gene: 5. The CDR3 is 15 amino acids. Germline CDR1 is LGHDT and CDR2 is YNNKEL (reference sequence). In nucleotides, the CDR3 is TGTGCCAGCAGCCAAGGACAGGGGGATACGGATACGCAGTATTTT. Its protein product is CASSQGQGDTDTQYF.

This clonotype has just a few counts. The chain links TRBV4-2 to TRBJ2-1, with TRBD2 as a possible D gene (5 bases). CDR3 length: 16 amino acids. Germline assignment: CDR1 LGHNA and CDR2 YNFKEQ. The V and J ends lost 1 base and 4 bases respectively, with 14 bases between them. CDR3 sequence: CASSQAGSIGYNEQFF. DNA for the CDR3: TGTGCCAGCAGCCAAGCGGGGTCTATTGGGTACAATGAGCAGTTCTTC.

The sample holds a few counts of this clonotype. The V call is TRBV5-6, the J call TRBJ2-5; TRBD1 agrees at 7 bases. V lost 2 bases to trimming and J lost 2 bases; unmatched junction nucleotides: 3. The CDR3 extends over 14 amino acids. Germline loops: CDR1 SGHDT, CDR2 YYEEEE. Written as DNA, the CDR3 is TGTGCCAGCAGCTTTATGGGACAGCAAGAGACCCAGTACTTC. Its protein product is CASSFMGQQETQYF.